Below, 14 T cell receptor beta chains from the same sample are listed, as sequenced in a study of T cell responses to AZD1222 COVID-19 vaccine. Only in-frame clones appear in the TCRdb table, and some are missing; sequencing was by immunoSEQ multiplex PCR. The profile shows 80,000 to 95,000 clones, approximately 80% of them singletons. The specimen was peripheral blood, collected on day 0 of AZD1222 vaccination. The receptors were sampled from an adult in good health.

The CDR3 loop reads CASSIGQSTGNTIYF. The CDR3 bases are TGTGCCAGCAGCATCGGACAGTCGACTGGAAACACCATATATTTT. The V call is TRBV5-8, the J call TRBJ1-3, with D perhaps TRBD1 (6 bases). CDR1 SGHTS and CDR2 YDEGEE come from the germline V gene. Trimming stripped 4 bases from V and 2 bases from J, with 13 bases between. The CDR3 length is 15 residues.

The table lists this clone with a few counts. The chain has TRBV30 and TRBJ2-2, with D possibly TRBD2 on 6 matching bases. V lost 0 bases to trimming and J lost 7 bases, with 15 bases between them. This CDR3 is built from 15 residues. CDR1 and CDR2 from the germline V gene are GTSNPN and SVGIG (reference sequence). DNA for the CDR3: TGTGCCTGGAGTGTGGCGGGGTCTTTTGACGGGGAGCTGTTTTTT. It specifies CAWSVAGSFDGELFF.

The genes are TRBV4-1 and TRBJ1-2; TRBD1 aligns across 9 bases. Germline V lookup: CDR1 MGHRA, CDR2 YSYEKL. The CDR3 loop spans 14 amino acids. Trimming removed 5 bases from V and 6 bases from J; junction bases left unmatched: 7. The CDR3 protein is CASSSRQGGDGYTF. In nucleotides, the CDR3 is TGCGCCAGCAGCTCCCGACAGGGGGGAGATGGCTACACCTTC.

This chain links TRBV19 with TRBJ1-1, with D perhaps TRBD1 (5 bases). V shed 3 bases and J shed 10 bases, with 12 bases lying between them. Germline lookup yields CDR1 LNHDA and CDR2 SQIVND (reference sequence). The CDR3 covers 12 residues. CDR3 sequence reads: CASSMRGTGAFF. Written as DNA, the CDR3 is TGTGCCAGTAGTATGCGCGGGACGGGAGCTTTCTTT.

The rearrangement links TRBV10-1 to TRBJ1-2; 7 bases map to TRBD1. The CDR3 sequence is 13 residues long. Trimming at V came to 2 bases and at J to 4 bases, leaving 1 base not matched to a gene. The germline V gene has CDR1 WNHNN and CDR2 SYGVQD (reference sequence). The CDR3 loop is CASSEDRVYGYTF. In DNA form, the CDR3 reads TGCGCCAGCAGTGAGGACAGGGTCTATGGCTACACCTTC.

This clone was counted once. The rearrangement joins TRBV4-2 to TRBJ2-5, with 14 bases fitting TRBD2. Germline lookup yields CDR1 LGHNA and CDR2 YNFKEQ. V dropped 7 bases and J dropped 4; count of bases not matched to a gene: 8. This CDR3 is built from 16 residues. CDR3 sequence reads: CASTPGLAGERETQYF. CDR3 nucleotide sequence: TGTGCCAGCACTCCGGGACTAGCGGGAGAAAGAGAGACCCAGTACTTC.

V is TRBV4-2 and J is TRBJ2-1, with D perhaps matching TRBD2 (5 bases). Germline lookup yields CDR1 LGHNA and CDR2 YNFKEQ. The CDR3 is 14 residues long. V was cut by 0 bases and J by 9 bases, with 12 bases left in between. The CDR3 region has the DNA TGTGCCAGCAGCCAAGATGTTCTAGCAGGTGAGCAGTTCTTC. Encoded protein: CASSQDVLAGEQFF.

This chain connects TRBV4-1 to TRBJ1-5; D is undetermined. The CDR3 length is 14 residues. Germline V CDR1 and CDR2: MGHRA, YSYEKL. Between the trimmed V and J ends, which lost 0 bases and 5 bases, there was a span of 8 bases. The CDR3 DNA sequence: TGCGCCAGCAGCCAAGAGGGCAGTTATCAGCCCCAGCATTTT. Residues: CASSQEGSYQPQHF.

The chain uses TRBV7-2 and TRBJ2-7; tentatively, D is TRBD1 (6 bases). V gave up 2 bases and J gave up 6 bases, with 14 bases separating them. The CDR3 runs to 14 residues. In germline, CDR1 is SGHTA, CDR2 FQGNSA. The CDR3 nucleotides are TGTGCCAGCAGCTTAAACAGGGCCTCCAGCGAGCAGTACTTC. Its translation is CASSLNRASSEQYF.

The V gene is TRBV30, the J gene TRBJ1-2; D unresolved. This CDR3 comprises 13 residues. Between the trimmed V and J ends, which lost 0 bases and 1 base, there was a span of 6 bases. CDR1 and CDR2 (germline): GTSNPN, SVGIG (reference sequence). The DNA for the CDR3 is TGTGCCTGGAGTGTAACGAGTAACTATGGCTACACCTTC. Translating it yields CAWSVTSNYGYTF.

To note about this clone: A read error may account for a junction end that differs from germline. CDR3 amino acids: CASSLAWETQYF. As DNA, the CDR3 is TGTGCCAGCAGTCTAGCGTGGGAGACCCAGTACTTC. This chain links TRBV12-3 or TRBV12-4 with TRBJ2-5; the D gene is possibly TRBD2 (6 bases). The CDR3 covers 12 residues.

The chain is built from TRBV6-1 and TRBJ2-7; 7 nucleotides line up with TRBD2. Germline-derived CDR1 and CDR2 are MNHNS and SASEGT. CDR3 size: 18 residues. V lost 1 base to trimming and J lost 5 bases; unmatched junction nucleotides: 17. The DNA for the CDR3 is TGTGCCAGCAGTGAAGTAGTCATGGGCGGGAGAAAAGAGAACGAGCAGTACTTC. This translates into CASSEVVMGGRKENEQYF.

The chain recombines TRBV2 with TRBJ1-1, with 7 nucleotides matching TRBD1. This CDR3 spans 13 amino acids. J gave up 1 base and V 7 bases, and 3 bases lay outside the gene matches. The germline V gene encodes CDR1 SNHLY and CDR2 FYNNEI. The CDR3 spells CASIGQANTEAFF. The DNA of the CDR3 is TGTGCCAGCATTGGACAGGCGAACACTGAAGCTTTCTTT.

The rearrangement uses TRBV20-1 and TRBJ2-1; 7 nucleotides match TRBD2. The CDR3 is made up of 10 amino acids. From germline, CDR1 is DFQATT and CDR2 SNEGSKA (reference sequence). V was clipped by 3 bases and J by 12 bases; unmatched bases: 2. Written as DNA, the CDR3 is TGCAGTGCTAGTCGGGAGGTGCAGTTCTTC. Amino acid sequence: CSASREVQFF.